The 4 T cell receptor beta chains listed next were all sequenced from one sample in a study of post-analysis software for immune sequencing data. Findings and limits, study-wide: Controls showed lower frequencies than patients for roughly five TRBV segments, and TRBV5-6, TRBV5-1 and TRBV20-1 were among these.

These receptors have no identified antigens. Unique molecular identifiers tagged the TCR beta cDNA libraries. TCRdb re-derived calls from the PCR reads in MiXCR, one entry per CDR3 protein. Counted here are about 680,000 distinct CDR3 sequences, 59% occurring once; the ten biggest clones make up over 9%. Sequenced material: blood. Receptors were obtained from a girl aged 2 to 10 with multiple sclerosis.

This clonotype showed up just once. The V call is TRBV6-5, the J call TRBJ2-3; TRBD2 might be the D (6 bases). The CDR3 is 14 residues long. CDR1 MNHEY and CDR2 SVGAGI come from the germline V gene. V was clipped by 7 bases and J by 3 bases, with 14 bases between them. The CDR3: CASTDGRGTDTQYF. DNA of the CDR3: TGTGCCAGCACCGACGGGCGGGGAACAGATACGCAGTATTTT.

This sequence joins TRBV9 and TRBJ2-7; perhaps TRBD2 as D (6 bases). The CDR3 spans 14 residues. Looked up from germline, CDR1 is SGDLS and CDR2 is YYNGEE. The germline V and J ends were trimmed by 2 bases and 2 bases, with 11 bases remaining between them. The CDR3 loop reads CASSVGDFPYEQYF. CDR3 in DNA: TGTGCCAGCAGCGTGGGGGACTTCCCCTACGAGCAGTACTTC.

The rearrangement links TRBV6-5 to TRBJ1-3; 7 nucleotides agree with TRBD1. In germline, CDR1 is MNHEY, CDR2 SVGAGI. Trimming cost V 6 bases and J 2 bases; bases outside gene matches: 7. This CDR3 is built from 15 residues. The CDR3 sequence is CASSQTQGTGNTIYF. CDR3 nucleotides: TGTGCCAGCAGCCAAACACAGGGGACTGGAAACACCATATATTTT.

V gene TRBV30 combines with J gene TRBJ2-7; D not resolved. The length of the CDR3 is 15 residues. Germline CDR1 GTSNPN, CDR2 SVGIG (reference sequence). V was pared by 0 bases and J by 0 bases, with 12 bases between. The CDR3 coding sequence is TGTGCCTGGAGTGTACGGGCAGTGAGCTCCTACGAGCAGTACTTC. This sequence encodes CAWSVRAVSSYEQYF.